This T cell receptor beta chain was found in a study of molecular identifiers for immune sequencing clone quantification. Germline assignment: CDR1 SQVTM and CDR2 ANQGSEA. V gave up 5 bases and J gave up 6 bases, with 11 bases separating them. This CDR3 region has 12 residues. TCRdb ran MiXCR on the PCR reads and lists one entry per CDR3 protein. The sample has about 630,000 distinct CDR3 sequences; 25% are singletons. This clonotype was found a few times. This receptor was taken from a human donor in good health. Some libraries in this study had Jurkat cell RNA spiked in. The rearrangement joins TRBV29-1 to TRBJ2-1; a possible D gene is TRBD1 (5 bases). Sequencing used naive CD8+ T cells from blood, with Jurkat cell RNA spiked in. Subset meaning: FACS-sorted CD8+CD4-CCR7+CD45RA+ naive T cells. CDR3 region: CSVRQDSNEQFF. The DNA for the CDR3 is TGCAGCGTTCGACAAGACAGCAATGAGCAGTTCTTC.